This TCR beta chain was found in a study of cytomegalovirus exposure and HLA in healthy donors. The PCR ran on 60 Vbeta and 13 Jbeta primers. Assay: immunoSEQ multiplex PCR; the TCRdb copy retains only in-frame clones and omits some. The sample comprises around 200,000 clones, approximately 80% of which are singletons, and about 1.4% rests with the top ten. V lost 8 bases, J lost 0 bases, and 17 bases lay in between. This CDR3 has 16 residues. Germline V lookup: CDR1 MNHNY, CDR2 SVGAGI (reference sequence). This receptor was identified in a girl aged 10-17 years in good health and CMV-seronegative. Sequenced: PBMCs. The V gene is TRBV6-6, the J gene TRBJ1-5; D is unclear. CDR3 in amino acids: CASRSSGKNSNQPQHF. CDR3 coding DNA: TGTGCCAGCCGTAGTTCGGGGAAGAATAGCAATCAGCCCCAGCATTTT.